This TCR beta chain was profiled in a study of human T cells and chemical hapten exposure. Study-level information: Application of 0.01% DPC to the upper back was done by patch test, with a reading at 6 days.

Unique molecular identifiers were linked by the library to individual cDNA molecules. TCRdb ran MiXCR on the RACE reads and lists one entry per CDR3 protein. The repertoire holds about 68,000 distinct CDR3 sequences, with approximately 11% as singletons. The CDR3 length is 13 residues. V shed 6 bases and J shed 1 base, with 9 bases lying between them. This clonotype was found many times. Time point indicated: pre-sensitization, week 0. Treatment defined: therapeutic diphenylcyclopropenone sensitization with weekly scalp DPC. The sequence came from a woman between 45 and 60 years old with alopecia areata. Some clones in this sample may be carry-over from other donors' samples. This chain connects TRBV12-3 or TRBV12-4 to TRBJ1-1, with D unresolved. The starting material was whole blood, obtained in connection with sensitization to the hapten diphenylcyclopropenone (DPC). The CDR3: CASRQLENTEAFF. The CDR3 nucleotides read TGTGCCAGCAGGCAATTGGAGAACACTGAAGCTTTCTTT.